The 11 T cell receptor beta chains in this list originate from one sample, sequenced in a study of T cell responses to AZD1222 COVID-19 vaccine. Sequencing used immunoSEQ multiplex PCR; TCRdb keeps in-frame clones, though not all of them. Found here are 89,000 or so clones, around nine tenths of them singletons; the top ten hold 11%. The source was peripheral blood, collected 28 days after the second AZD1222 dose. Receptors were obtained from an adult who received the AZD1222 COVID-19 vaccine.

This clone appeared once. The V and J genes are TRBV23-1 and TRBJ1-5; D is undetermined. TRBV23-1 is placed among ORFs of uncertain function. The CDR3 spans 16 residues. V was pared by 6 bases and J by 5 bases, with 20 bases between. The CDR3 region has the DNA TGCGCCAGCAGCCCCAAGACCCCTTCGTGTGATCAGCCCCAGCATTTT. Translating it yields CASSPKTPSCDQPQHF.

The chain has TRBV11-2 and TRBJ2-3; D remains unclear. This CDR3 region has 14 residues. The germline V gene encodes CDR1 SGHAT and CDR2 FQNNGV. The V end was cut by 5 bases, the J end by 1 base, with 10 bases between. Here the CDR3 reads CASSARLRTDTQYF. In nucleotides, the CDR3 is TGTGCCAGCAGCGCCCGCCTGCGCACAGATACGCAGTATTTT.

The chain links TRBV7-6 to TRBJ2-6, with 10 bases aligning to TRBD1. V dropped 6 bases and J dropped 3; count of bases not matched to a gene: 5. Germline V gene lookup returns CDR1 SGHVS and CDR2 FNYEAQ. The CDR3 is 16 residues long. CDR3 coding DNA: TGTGCCAGCAGTCTGGGACAGGGGAATGGGGCCAACGTCCTGACTTTC. This encodes CASSLGQGNGANVLTF.

The chain links TRBV4-1 to TRBJ1-2; TRBD1 matches at 7 bases. The J segment lost 5 bases and the V segment lost 2 bases, leaving 17 bases of the junction unmatched. From germline, CDR1 is MGHRA and CDR2 YSYEKL. This CDR3 spans 18 amino acids. The CDR3 DNA sequence: TGCGCCAGCAGCCAACTATTCCGGGACAGCATCCGATTTTATGGCTACACCTTC. Translation gives CASSQLFRDSIRFYGYTF.

The chain carries TRBV2 and TRBJ2-3; 7 nucleotides agree with TRBD2. The germline gives CDR1 SNHLY, CDR2 FYNNEI. This CDR3 has 16 residues. With V trimmed by 4 bases and J by 1 base, 8 bases remained unmatched. The DNA for the CDR3 is TGTGCCAGCAGTGTACTAGCGATTAGTGGCACAGATACGCAGTATTTT. It specifies CASSVLAISGTDTQYF.

As to this clone: The junction and the germline gene differ at one end; a read error may be behind it. The chain has TRBV7-7 and TRBJ2-1, with D maybe TRBD2 (6 bases). CDR1 SSHAT and CDR2 FNYEAQ come from the germline V gene (reference sequence). The CDR3 extends over 16 amino acids. The CDR3 here is CASSLEPGEAYNEQFF. As DNA, the CDR3 is TGTGCTAGCAGCTTAGAGCCGGGAGAAGCCTACAATGAGCAGTTCTTC.

This clone was detected only once. V usage is TRBV9 and J usage is TRBJ1-5; D may be TRBD1 (5 bases). The CDR3 extends over 16 amino acids. Per the germline V gene, CDR1 is SGDLS and CDR2 is YYNGEE. Trimming took 0 bases from V and 6 from J, leaving 16 bases between them. CDR3 sequence reads: CASSVGSGDLSQPQHF. DNA of the CDR3: TGTGCCAGCAGCGTAGGGTCCGGGGACTTGAGTCAGCCCCAGCATTTT.

The chain recombines TRBV5-1 with TRBJ1-4; perhaps TRBD1 as D (5 bases). Germline-derived CDR1 and CDR2 are SGHRS and YFSETQ. This CDR3 has 15 residues. The germline V and J ends were trimmed by 3 bases and 1 base, with 10 bases remaining between them. The CDR3 loop reads CASSYTTGTNEKLFF. The CDR3 coding sequence is TGCGCCAGCAGCTATACAACAGGAACTAATGAAAAACTGTTTTTT.

The gene calls are TRBV27 and TRBJ2-1; unclear D gene. Germline CDR1 is MNHEY and CDR2 is SMNVEV (reference sequence). This CDR3 is 11 amino acids long. Trimming cost V 4 bases and J 7 bases, with 5 bases left between them. CDR3 sequence: CASSYGNEQFF. CDR3 nucleotide sequence: TGTGCCAGCAGTTATGGGAATGAGCAGTTCTTC.

Comments on this clone: In the same sample, other DNA sequences code for this CDR3. The chain couples TRBV3-1 (or the pseudogene TRBV3-2) to TRBJ1-6; D not resolved. The CDR3 has 13 amino acids. V gave up 1 base and J gave up 6 bases, with 4 bases separating them. Germline-derived CDR1 and CDR2 are LGHDT and YNNKEL (reference sequence). The CDR3 loop reads CASSQGGNSPLHF. The CDR3 DNA is TGTGCCAGCAGCCAAGGTGGTAATTCACCCCTCCACTTT.

The V and J genes are TRBV6-1 and TRBJ1-2; 8 nucleotides align to TRBD1. Germline V gives CDR1 MNHNS, CDR2 SASEGT. Losses at the gene ends were 4 bases for V and 4 bases for J; bases not matched to a gene: 11. CDR3 length equals 16 residues. The CDR3 sequence: CASSAYGTGEGYGYTF. The CDR3 DNA sequence: TGTGCCAGCAGTGCCTACGGGACAGGAGAGGGCTATGGCTACACCTTC.